The clone carrying this T cell receptor beta chain was counted only a few times. This sample stems from a study of blood T cell repertoires in COVID-19. Data came from immunoSEQ multiplex PCR; TCRdb stores just in-frame clones and leaves some out. The sample consists of 250,000 to 350,000 clones, about 91% of them appearing once. The CDR3 extends over 14 amino acids. Germline V lookup: CDR1 SGHRS, CDR2 YFSETQ. Trimming removed 3 bases from V and 2 bases from J, with 11 bases in between. Sequenced input: PBMCs or T cells enriched from blood (not recorded which). The TCR sequence derives from a young woman who had recovered from COVID-19. V gene TRBV5-1 combines with J gene TRBJ1-2; D unclear. The CDR3 DNA reads TGCGCCAGCAGCTCCCGGTCCCCAAACTATGGCTACACCTTC. Protein product: CASSSRSPNYGYTF.